The entry below gives a single T cell receptor beta chain sequence along with its context. The target antigen is unknown. The CDR3 totals 15 residues. Trimming cost V 2 bases and J 1 base, with 11 bases left between them. The V gene's germline CDR1 is SGHAT and CDR2 FQNNGV. The method was immunoSEQ multiplex PCR; TCRdb's version includes in-frame clones alone and lacks a portion of them. The data hold 150,000 or so clones, with about 90% observed a single time. The data derive from a study of T cell responses to AZD1222 COVID-19 vaccine. Study findings and constraints: Among AZD1222 vaccinees, only five to seven were seropositive at baseline.

The specimen comprised peripheral blood, sampled 28 days after the second AZD1222 dose. V gene TRBV11-2 combines with J gene TRBJ2-5, with D tentatively TRBD2 (5 bases). The source of this sequence is an adult who received the AZD1222 COVID-19 vaccine. The CDR3 sequence: CASSLLVSVQETQYF. CDR3 DNA: TGTGCCAGCAGCTTACTAGTTAGCGTCCAAGAGACCCAGTACTTC.